The 12 T cell receptor beta chains below were found in one sample sequenced in a study of blood T cell repertoires in COVID-19. Repertoires were generated with immunoSEQ multiplex PCR, while TCRdb's copy carries only in-frame clones and drops some. Here the sample spans roughly 190,000 clones, over 80% being singletons. Sample: peripheral blood. The receptors were sampled from a woman aged 40 to 49 with acute or convalescent COVID-19.

This clone was detected only a few times. V gene TRBV5-1 combines with J gene TRBJ1-1, with TRBD1 matching over 10 bases. J was trimmed by 11 bases and V by 3 bases; bases with no gene match: 10. This CDR3 is built from 14 residues. Germline lookup yields CDR1 SGHRS and CDR2 YFSETQ. CDR3 sequence: CASSSGTGAEFAFF. Here the CDR3 DNA reads TGCGCCAGCAGCTCCGGGACAGGGGCCGAGTTTGCTTTCTTT.

V is TRBV27 and J is TRBJ1-5; D unresolved. CDR1 is MNHEY and CDR2 is SMNVEV in the germline V gene (reference sequence). With 8 bases removed from V and 10 bases from J, the gap between germline ends came to 15 bases. The CDR3 is 12 amino acids. CDR3 residues: CASGLRPSPQHF. CDR3 nucleotide sequence: TGTGCCAGCGGTCTCAGGCCATCTCCCCAGCATTTT.

The J gene is TRBJ2-7, the V gene TRBV7-3; 7 bases match TRBD2. CDR1 is SGHTA, CDR2 FQGTGA, per germline. The CDR3 loop spans 14 amino acids. V dropped 0 bases and J dropped 5; count of bases not matched to a gene: 4. In DNA form, the CDR3 reads TGTGCCAGCAGCTTAACCAGCGGGGCCCACGAGCAGTACTTC. Translating gives CASSLTSGAHEQYF.

V usage is TRBV12-3 or TRBV12-4 and J usage is TRBJ2-1; perhaps TRBD1 as D (5 bases). The V gene lost 3 bases and the J gene lost 9 bases, with 9 bases spanning the gap. CDR3 length: 12 amino acids. The CDR3: CASSLGPTEQFF. DNA of the CDR3: TGTGCCAGCAGTTTGGGGCCGACTGAGCAGTTCTTC.

V gene TRBV18 combines with J gene TRBJ1-1, with unresolved D. V was pared by 4 bases and J by 1 base, with 7 bases between. The CDR3 has 13 amino acids. Germline lookup yields CDR1 KGHSH and CDR2 LQKENI. The CDR3 spells CASSRSGNTEAFF. The DNA for the CDR3 is TGTGCCAGCTCACGATCAGGGAACACTGAAGCTTTCTTT.

This chain links TRBV2 with TRBJ2-1; 10 nucleotides agree with TRBD2. There are 15 residues in the CDR3. CDR1 and CDR2 (germline): SNHLY, FYNNEI. V was pared by 1 base and J by 8 bases, with 5 bases of the junction left unmatched. CDR3 loop: CASSEERGGSYEQFF. Here the CDR3 DNA reads TGTGCCAGCAGTGAAGAGCGGGGGGGCAGCTATGAGCAGTTCTTC.

V gene TRBV10-3 combines with J gene TRBJ1-3; D perhaps matches TRBD1 (5 bases). Trimming took 10 bases from V and 0 from J, leaving 10 bases between them. CDR3 length: 13 amino acids. The germline V gene encodes CDR1 ENHRY and CDR2 SYGVKD. The CDR3 sequence is CATMDISGNTIYF. In DNA form, the CDR3 reads TGTGCCACGATGGACATCTCTGGAAACACCATATATTTT.

V and J are TRBV18 and TRBJ1-3; D not certain. CDR1 is KGHSH, CDR2 LQKENI, per germline. This CDR3 spans 15 amino acids. Trimming cost V 2 bases and J 0 bases, with 8 bases left between them. The CDR3 DNA sequence: TGTGCCAGCTCACCAGAGAGTGGCTCTGGAAACACCATATATTTT. Amino acids: CASSPESGSGNTIYF.

This clone was counted between two and nine times. V and J are TRBV4-1 and TRBJ2-3, with 12 bases matching TRBD2. From germline, CDR1 is MGHRA and CDR2 YSYEKL. Unmatched junction bases numbered 5, after V lost 1 base and J lost 6 bases. The CDR3 sequence is 16 residues long. CDR3 residues: CASSQAASGGADTQYF. The CDR3 region has the DNA TGCGCCAGCAGCCAAGCGGCTAGCGGGGGGGCGGATACGCAGTATTTT.

The chain links TRBV3-1 (or the pseudogene TRBV3-2) to TRBJ2-1; D might be TRBD2 (7 bases). Germline V gene data show CDR1 as LGHDT and CDR2 as YNNKEL (reference sequence). V gave up 4 bases and J gave up 5 bases, with 18 bases separating them. The CDR3 runs to 16 residues. The CDR3 protein is CASSPRTAGNDNEQFF. CDR3 bases: TGTGCCAGCAGCCCCCGGACAGCGGGAAACGACAATGAGCAGTTCTTC.

J is TRBJ1-5 and V is TRBV6-5; TRBD1 matches 10 bases. The CDR3 has 13 amino acids. Germline V lookup: CDR1 MNHEY, CDR2 SVGAGI. J lost 6 bases, V lost 9 bases, and 5 bases had no gene match. The CDR3 DNA reads TGTGCCAGTGGGACAGGGGTGTTTCAGCCCCAGCATTTT. Translation: CASGTGVFQPQHF.

The chain combines TRBV19 with TRBJ1-1; TRBD1 agrees at 8 bases. J lost 4 bases, V lost 5 bases, and 9 bases had no gene match. Per germline, CDR1 LNHDA and CDR2 SQIVND (reference sequence). The CDR3 is 15 amino acids. The DNA for the CDR3 is TGTGCCAGTAGTGCCCGGACAGGGTTAAGCACTGAAGCTTTCTTT. Residues: CASSARTGLSTEAFF.